These 27 T cell receptor beta chains originate from one sample sequenced in a study of human T cells and chemical hapten exposure. This sample's time point: pre-sensitization, week 0. Treatment meaning: therapeutic diphenylcyclopropenone sensitization with weekly scalp DPC. One entry per CDR3 protein, called by TCRdb with MiXCR from the RACE reads. The sample holds 300,000 to 450,000 distinct CDR3 sequences, roughly 4.6% seen once. Sequencing was performed on whole blood, taken in connection with sensitization to the hapten diphenylcyclopropenone (DPC). Receptors originate from a woman aged 45 to 65 with alopecia areata. Some clones in this sample may be carry-over from other donors' samples.

This clonotype was observed a few times. The chain uses TRBV6-5 and TRBJ1-1; D might be TRBD1 (5 bases). The V end lost 4 bases, the J end lost 6 bases, and 18 bases lay between the germline ends. CDR1 and CDR2 from the germline V gene are MNHEY and SVGAGI. The CDR3 contains 15 residues. CDR3 in amino acids: CASSSPTGGNPEAFF. CDR3 nucleotides: TGTGCCAGCAGTTCCCCGACGGGGGGTAATCCTGAAGCTTTCTTT.

This clonotype was seen repeatedly, ten times or more. The J gene is TRBJ2-7, the V gene TRBV29-1, with D possibly matching TRBD1 (6 bases). Trimming removed 4 bases from V and 2 bases from J, with 6 bases in between. Germline V CDR1 and CDR2: SQVTM, ANQGSEA. This CDR3 has 11 residues. The CDR3, as DNA: TGCAGCGTTGGGACAGCCTACGAGCAGTACTTC. It translates to CSVGTAYEQYF.

This clonotype was seen at least ten times. The rearrangement links TRBV12-5 to TRBJ2-5, with TRBD1 as a possible D gene (6 bases). The V gene's germline CDR1 is LGHNT and CDR2 FRNRAP. This CDR3 has 13 residues. V was shortened by 6 bases and J by 5 bases, with 13 bases between the two germline ends. The CDR3 DNA reads as TGTGCTAGTGGACTCGGGACATTGGAGACCCAGTACTTC. Protein sequence: CASGLGTLETQYF.

This clonotype has more than one count but fewer than ten. This chain connects TRBV13 to TRBJ1-1; 9 positions match TRBD1. The CDR3 consists of 16 residues. The germline gives CDR1 PRHDT, CDR2 FYEKMQ (reference sequence). The J segment lost 3 bases and the V segment lost 2 bases, leaving 7 bases of the junction unmatched. The CDR3 DNA sequence: TGTGCCAGCAGCTTATACAGGGGGCGGGTTGACACTGAAGCTTTCTTT. Its protein product is CASSLYRGRVDTEAFF.

The J gene is TRBJ2-3, the V gene TRBV6-2 or TRBV6-3, with D perhaps TRBD1 or TRBD2 (5 bases each). Germline CDR1 MNHEY, CDR2 SVGEGT. The CDR3 spans 17 residues. Trimming took off 0 bases at V and 4 bases at J, with 17 bases between the two ends. DNA for the CDR3: TGTGCCAGCAGTTACTCGAATGTGGGACGAGTCGCAGATACGCAGTATTTT. Its protein is CASSYSNVGRVADTQYF.

The rearrangement joins TRBV6-5 to TRBJ1-5; D gene unclear. This CDR3 has 13 residues. Germline V gene lookup returns CDR1 MNHEY and CDR2 SVGAGI. V dropped 1 base and J dropped 4 bases, with 5 bases sitting between them. This CDR3 reads CASSYYVNQPQHF. The CDR3 bases are TGTGCCAGCAGTTACTACGTGAATCAGCCCCAGCATTTT.

This clonotype was counted only a few times. This chain uses TRBV6-5 with TRBJ2-7, with D possibly being TRBD1 or TRBD2 (6 bases each). Germline V gene data show CDR1 as MNHEY and CDR2 as SVGAGI. CDR3 size: 14 residues. The V end lost 2 bases, the J end lost 6 bases, and 14 bases lay between the germline ends. The CDR3 region has the DNA TGTGCCAGCAGTTACGGTGTTGGGGGGCGCGAGCAGTACTTC. Amino acids: CASSYGVGGREQYF.

This clonotype was seen repeatedly, ten times or more. The rearrangement links TRBV29-1 to TRBJ1-1; 7 nucleotides match TRBD1. CDR1 and CDR2 from the germline V gene are SQVTM and ANQGSEA. J lost 1 base, V lost 4 bases, and 3 bases had no gene match. This CDR3 is built from 13 residues. The DNA for the CDR3 is TGCAGCGTTGGCGACAGGGCGAACACTGAAGCTTTCTTT. Protein product: CSVGDRANTEAFF.

The rearrangement links TRBV7-2 to TRBJ2-3; no clear D gene. Germline assignment: CDR1 SGHTA and CDR2 FQGNSA. V was clipped by 0 bases and J by 1 base, with 8 bases between them. This CDR3 has 15 amino acids. CDR3 protein: CASSLAGKGTDTQYF. The CDR3 DNA is TGTGCCAGCAGCTTAGCAGGGAAGGGCACAGATACGCAGTATTTT.

This clonotype was observed at least ten times. This sequence joins TRBV5-1 and TRBJ2-3, with 11 positions matching TRBD2. Germline-derived CDR1 and CDR2 are SGHRS and YFSETQ. With V trimmed by 4 bases and J by 4 bases, 8 bases remained unmatched. The CDR3 is 16 residues long. CDR3 sequence (DNA): TGCGCCAGCAGCCCCGGGACTAGCGGCCGCGCAGATACGCAGTATTTT. This codes for CASSPGTSGRADTQYF.

This clonotype was seen repeatedly, ten times or more. The V gene is TRBV5-1, the J gene TRBJ2-1; D not resolved. Trimming took off 3 bases at V and 4 bases at J, with 8 bases between the two ends. The CDR3 runs to 13 residues. Germline V gene lookup returns CDR1 SGHRS and CDR2 YFSETQ. The CDR3, as DNA: TGCGCCAGCAGCTCCCGGCCGTACAATGAGCAGTTCTTC. Amino acids: CASSSRPYNEQFF. The full variable domain, completed using reference TRBV5-1 and TRBJ2-1, is KAGVTQTPRYLIKTRGQQVTLSCSPISGHRSVSWYQQTPGQGLQFLFEYFSETQRNKGNFPGRFSGRQFSNSRSEMNVSTLELGDSALYLCASSSRPYNEQFFGPGTRLTVL.

This clonotype was counted between two and nine times. The chain is built from TRBV30 and TRBJ1-5; 11 bases line up with TRBD1. Germline V gives CDR1 GTSNPN, CDR2 SVGIG (reference sequence). The CDR3 consists of 14 residues. V was clipped by 3 bases and J by 7 bases; unmatched bases: 5. In DNA, the CDR3 is TGTGCCTGGAGCTCGGGACAGGGGGGCCAGCCCCAGCATTTT. It specifies CAWSSGQGGQPQHF.

This clonotype occurred many times. V and J are TRBV24-1 and TRBJ2-2, with D perhaps TRBD1 or TRBD2 (5 bases each). Germline lookup yields CDR1 KGHDR and CDR2 SFDVKD. Between the trimmed V and J ends, which lost 5 bases and 6 bases, there was a span of 15 bases. The length of the CDR3 is 15 residues. The CDR3, as DNA: TGTGCCACCAGTGCCACGGGACGCTCGGCCGGGGAGCTGTTTTTT. It translates to CATSATGRSAGELFF.

This clonotype was recorded many times. This CDR3 reads CASSPGLAGVVDTQYF. The CDR3 DNA reads TGTGCCAGCAGCCCGGGACTAGCGGGAGTCGTAGATACGCAGTATTTT. The chain has TRBV7-8 and TRBJ2-3; 14 nucleotides match TRBD2. The CDR3 spans 16 residues. Trimming took 5 bases from V and 5 from J; bases not matched to a gene: 6. Germline assignment: CDR1 SGHVS and CDR2 FQNEAQ.

This clonotype showed up many times. The V and J genes are TRBV12-3 or TRBV12-4 and TRBJ1-2; D possibly corresponds to TRBD1 (5 bases). The CDR3 totals 17 residues. Trimming shortened V by 3 bases and J by 5 bases, and 22 bases separated the two germline ends. CDR3 DNA sequence: TGTGCCAGCAGTTTGTTAGAGGGACCCTTAAGTGGGTATGGCTACACCTTC. Encoded protein: CASSLLEGPLSGYGYTF.

This clonotype appeared a few times. The rearrangement uses TRBV15 and TRBJ1-4; a weak D match, TRBD1 (6 bases). The CDR3 is 12 amino acids. CDR1 is LNHNV and CDR2 is YYDKDF in the germline V gene (reference sequence). Deletions cut 4 bases from V and 7 bases from J, with 7 bases between. CDR3 region: CATSKDSEKLFF. The CDR3 bases are TGTGCCACCAGCAAGGACAGTGAAAAACTGTTTTTT.

This clonotype came up a few times. CDR3: CAIRDSQNTEAFF. The CDR3 bases are TGTGCCATCAGGGACAGTCAGAACACTGAAGCTTTCTTT. The chain couples TRBV10-3 to TRBJ1-1; possibly TRBD1 for D (6 bases). V lost 6 bases, J lost 1 base, and 9 bases lay in between. The CDR3 consists of 13 residues. Looked up from germline, CDR1 is ENHRY and CDR2 is SYGVKD.

This clonotype was seen ten or more times. The chain links TRBV5-1 to TRBJ2-1; TRBD2 aligns across 10 bases. Germline V gene data show CDR1 as SGHRS and CDR2 as YFSETQ. The junction had 14 bases not matched to a gene; V was cut back by 4 bases and J by 4 bases. This CDR3 region has 18 residues. CDR3 sequence (DNA): TGCGCCAGCAGCCCGTTAGCGGGGGGTCTCGGGTCGTACAATGAGCAGTTCTTC. Protein: CASSPLAGGLGSYNEQFF.

This clonotype was found many times. The chain uses TRBV6-2 or TRBV6-3 and TRBJ1-5; no clear D gene. Per the germline V gene, CDR1 is MNHEY and CDR2 is SVGEGT. The CDR3 sequence is 14 residues long. V was clipped by 6 bases and J by 2 bases, with 11 bases between them. The CDR3 DNA reads TGTGCCAGCAGCCAAGGACGGGGCAATCAGCCCCAGCATTTT. It is translated as CASSQGRGNQPQHF.

V and J are TRBV10-3 and TRBJ2-1; 9 nucleotides line up with TRBD2. CDR1 is ENHRY, CDR2 SYGVKD, per germline. This CDR3 contains 17 residues. The ends lost 0 bases at V and 0 bases at J; junction bases unmatched: 3. CDR3 coding DNA: TGTGCCATCAGTGAGTCGACTAGCGGATACTCCTACAATGAGCAGTTCTTC. Translating it yields CAISESTSGYSYNEQFF.

This clonotype came up many times. The V gene is TRBV5-5, the J gene TRBJ2-4; D gene uncertain. Trimming stripped 4 bases from V and 8 bases from J, with 16 bases between. The CDR3 sequence is 14 residues long. CDR1 is SGHKS and CDR2 is YYEKEE in the germline V gene (reference sequence). In nucleotides, the CDR3 is TGTGCCAGCAGCCGAACTTTAGGCACCGACATTCAGTACTTC. It is translated as CASSRTLGTDIQYF. The full variable domain, rest sourced from reference TRBV5-5 and TRBJ2-4, is DAGVTQSPTHLIKTRGQQVTLRCSPISGHKSVSWYQQVLGQGPQFIFQYYEKEERGRGNFPDRFSARQFPNYSSELNVNALLLGDSALYLCASSRTLGTDIQYFGAGTRLSVL.

Ten or more counts support this clonotype. The chain has TRBV24-1 and TRBJ2-1; either TRBD1 or TRBD2 may fit D (5 bases each). The ends were cut back, 7 bases at V and 4 bases at J, with 7 bases in the middle. The CDR3 covers 12 residues. Germline V gene sequence: CDR1 KGHDR, CDR2 SFDVKD. In DNA, the CDR3 is TGTGCCACCAGGGGGGATTACAATGAGCAGTTCTTC. Protein sequence: CATRGDYNEQFF.

There are many counts of this clonotype. This chain joins TRBV6-5 and TRBJ2-6; a weak D match, TRBD1 (6 bases). Trimming removed 5 bases from V and 3 bases from J, with 11 bases in between. This CDR3 comprises 15 residues. Germline CDR1 and CDR2: MNHEY and SVGAGI. The CDR3 DNA reads TGTGCCAGCAGTCCCAGGGGTGGTGGGGCCAACGTCCTGACTTTC. This translates into CASSPRGGGANVLTF.

This chain joins TRBV18 and TRBJ2-6; D is undetermined. This CDR3 comprises 15 residues. V lost 8 bases, J lost 3 bases, and 14 bases lay in between. Germline V gene lookup returns CDR1 KGHSH and CDR2 LQKENI. In DNA, the CDR3 is TGTGCCAGCGCCGCCACAAGCATTGGGGCCAACGTCCTGACTTTC. Its translation: CASAATSIGANVLTF.

This clonotype has a count of ten or more. V and J are TRBV5-1 and TRBJ2-7, with TRBD2 matching 8 bases. The CDR3 sequence is 14 residues long. Germline CDR1 is SGHRS and CDR2 is YFSETQ. V lost 4 bases, J lost 7 bases, and 10 bases stayed unmatched. CDR3 region: CASSPAGATGEQYF. The CDR3 coding sequence is TGCGCCAGCAGCCCAGCGGGAGCTACGGGGGAGCAGTACTTC. Complete variable domain (other parts from reference TRBV5-1 and TRBJ2-7): KAGVTQTPRYLIKTRGQQVTLSCSPISGHRSVSWYQQTPGQGLQFLFEYFSETQRNKGNFPGRFSGRQFSNSRSEMNVSTLELGDSALYLCASSPAGATGEQYFGPGTRLTVT.

This clonotype was counted ten times or more. The chain uses TRBV7-9 and TRBJ2-7; no firm D call. CDR1 and CDR2 (germline): SEHNR, FQNEAQ (reference sequence). This CDR3 spans 18 amino acids. V lost 5 bases to trimming and J lost 3 bases, with 26 bases between them. Here the CDR3 reads CASSPPISESQSLYEQYF. DNA of the CDR3: TGTGCCAGCAGCCCCCCCATATCCGAGTCTCAGTCCCTCTACGAGCAGTACTTC.

Remarks on this clonotype: A much larger clonotype is one base distant, so this may be a read error. The chain links TRBV29-1 to TRBJ1-3; TRBD1 is a possible D gene (5 bases). This CDR3 spans 15 amino acids. V was shortened by 3 bases and J by 0 bases, with 12 bases between the two germline ends. Germline V gene sequence: CDR1 SQVTM, CDR2 ANQGSEA. CDR3 protein: CSVDSGRDSGNTIYF. The CDR3 DNA reads as TGCAGCGTTGACTCCGGCAGGGACTCTGGAAACACCATATATTTT.